This T cell receptor (beta chain) appears in the sequencing data of a study of post-analysis software for immune sequencing data. Notes on this clonotype: The antigen is not known.

cDNA libraries of TCR beta carried unique molecular identifiers. From the PCR reads, TCRdb called clonotypes with MiXCR, one entry per CDR3 protein. The repertoire holds about 820,000 distinct CDR3 sequences, with around 53% as singletons. Notes on the study in general: Several TRBV segments occurring more often in patients than controls included TRBV5-6, TRBV5-1 and TRBV20-1.

The V gene's germline CDR1 is MGHRA and CDR2 YSYEKL. The CDR3 covers 17 residues. Losses at the gene ends were 0 bases for V and 3 bases for J; bases not matched to a gene: 7. The V gene is TRBV4-1, the J gene TRBJ2-7; 11 bases line up with TRBD2. This TCR derives from a girl aged 5 to 17 with multiple sclerosis. Specimen: blood. The CDR3 sequence is CASSQESVGTSGYEQYF. CDR3 in DNA: TGCGCCAGCAGCCAAGAAAGTGTAGGGACTAGCGGCTACGAGCAGTACTTC.